This T cell receptor (beta chain) stems from a study of T-cell reconstitution after alpha-beta-depleted transplantation in children. Overall study findings and caveats: T-cell numbers and diversity one year post-transplant derived largely from freshly generated T cells. About two months after transplant, alpha-beta T cells reportedly came from several hundred expanded graft clones.

The CDR3 spans 14 residues. Germline CDR1 and CDR2: SGHTA and FQGNSA. V lost 5 bases, J lost 2 bases, and 13 bases lay in between. This clonotype was recorded many times. What it binds is not known. The library targeted TCRbeta and was prepared with unique molecular identifiers. TCRdb recomputed calls from the PCR reads with MiXCR, one row per CDR3 protein. The sample includes hundreds of thousands of distinct CDR3 sequences, 10% of them seen just once. The V and J genes are TRBV7-2 and TRBJ2-7; maybe TRBD1 (5 bases). This clonotype was sampled from a child aged 2-15 years with inherited bone marrow failure, due to receive a stem cell transplant. The input for sequencing was PBMCs, taken before TCRalphabeta/CD19-depleted stem cell transplant. CDR3 in amino acids: CASSPDWGAYEQYF. As DNA, the CDR3 is TGTGCCAGCAGCCCGGATTGGGGCGCCTACGAGCAGTACTTC.